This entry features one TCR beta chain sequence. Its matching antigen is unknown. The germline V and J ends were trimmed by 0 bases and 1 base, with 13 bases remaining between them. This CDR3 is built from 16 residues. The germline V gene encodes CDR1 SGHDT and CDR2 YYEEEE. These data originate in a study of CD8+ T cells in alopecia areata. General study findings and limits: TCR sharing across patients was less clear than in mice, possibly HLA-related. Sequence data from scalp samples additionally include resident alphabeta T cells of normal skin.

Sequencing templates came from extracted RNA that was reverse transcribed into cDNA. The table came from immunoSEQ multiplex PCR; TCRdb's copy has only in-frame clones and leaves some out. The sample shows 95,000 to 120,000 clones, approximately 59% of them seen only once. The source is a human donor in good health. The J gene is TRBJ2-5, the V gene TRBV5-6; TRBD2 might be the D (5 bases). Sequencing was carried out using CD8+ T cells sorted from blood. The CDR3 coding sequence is TGTGCCAGCAGCTTGGTGAAGGGAGATGCCCAAGAGACCCAGTACTTC. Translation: CASSLVKGDAQETQYF.